The rows below give T cell receptor beta chains drawn from one sample of a study of T cell changes during pregnancy in multiple sclerosis. Sequencing was performed with immunoSEQ multiplex PCR; in TCRdb, only in-frame clones are kept and a portion is missing. This repertoire shows 85,000 to 120,000 clones, about 89% found once; its top ten account for over 1.5%. This specimen consisted of peripheral blood, obtained before pregnancy. These receptors were obtained from a female donor with multiple sclerosis, enrolled in a pregnancy study. Both conserved end residues are part of each CDR3. D genes are given only for firm matches. Clone size appears in some rows only: once, few, many, or a class for an expanded clone.

V gene,D gene,CDR3 length,clone size,J gene,CDR3 protein,CDR3 DNA
TRBV11-1,-,13,-,TRBJ1-1,CASSLIVNTEAFF,TGTGCCAGCAGCTTAATAGTAAACACTGAAGCTTTCTTT
TRBV7-6,TRBD1,15,-,TRBJ2-1,CASSLGAGQGNEQFF,TGTGCCAGCAGCTTAGGGGCGGGACAGGGAAATGAGCAGTTCTTC
TRBV7-3,-,13,once,TRBJ2-3,CASSFGGTDTQYF,TGTGCCAGCAGCTTCGGGGGCACAGATACGCAGTATTTT
TRBV6-5,-,15,-,TRBJ2-3,CASTTGGLFTDTQYF,TGTGCCAGCACCACAGGGGGACTATTCACAGATACGCAGTATTTT
TRBV5-5,TRBD2,15,-,TRBJ2-3,CASSRTSGRTDTQYF,TGTGCCAGCAGCCGTACTAGCGGGAGAACAGATACGCAGTATTTT
TRBV2,TRBD2,17,-,TRBJ2-3,CASSDRLAGLATDTQYF,TGTGCCAGCAGTGACAGGCTAGCGGGGCTCGCCACAGATACGCAGTATTTT
TRBV7-2,-,16,-,TRBJ2-1,CASSPTKGGTYNEQFF,TGTGCCAGCAGCCCCACAAAGGGGGGGACCTACAATGAGCAGTTCTTC
TRBV4-3,-,14,-,TRBJ1-5,CASSQDPGNQPQHF,TGCGCCAGCAGCCAAGATCCAGGGAATCAGCCCCAGCATTTT
TRBV7-2,TRBD1,13,-,TRBJ2-7,CASSSNDRGEQYF,TGTGCCAGCAGCTCCAACGACAGGGGCGAGCAGTACTTC
TRBV29-1,-,12,-,TRBJ1-2,CSADTPNYGYTF,TGCAGCGCGGACACTCCTAACTATGGCTACACCTTC
TRBV11-1,-,14,-,TRBJ1-2,CASSLLEEGYGYTF,TGTGCCAGCAGCTTATTAGAGGAAGGCTATGGCTACACCTTC
TRBV11-3,-,15,-,TRBJ1-6,CASSSRVKRNSPLHF,TGTGCCAGCAGCTCCCGGGTCAAGAGGAATTCACCCCTCCACTTT
TRBV18,-,11,-,TRBJ1-2,CASSQGYGYTF,TGTGCCAGCTCACAGGGGTATGGCTACACCTTC
TRBV5-4,TRBD2,15,-,TRBJ2-3,CASSSQRGASDTQYF,TGTGCCAGCAGCTCTCAGCGGGGGGCTAGTGATACGCAGTATTTT
TRBV2,-,15,-,TRBJ1-6,CASSVRDIDNSPLHF,TGTGCCAGCAGTGTACGGGACATTGATAATTCACCCCTCCACTTT
TRBV28,TRBD1,15,-,TRBJ1-1,CASSLYRGLNTEAFF,TGTGCCAGCAGTTTGTACAGGGGGTTGAACACTGAAGCTTTCTTT
TRBV28,-,16,-,TRBJ1-3,CASSFEKGISGNTIYF,TGTGCCAGCAGTTTCGAGAAGGGGATCTCTGGAAACACCATATATTTT
TRBV7-8,TRBD2,18,once,TRBJ2-3,CASSHLTASGRLTDTQYF,TGTGCCAGCAGCCATCTTACCGCTAGCGGGAGACTGACAGATACGCAGTATTTT
TRBV19,-,15,-,TRBJ1-2,CASSISPAGQHGYTF,TGTGCCAGTAGTATTTCCCCGGCAGGGCAACATGGCTACACCTTC
TRBV5-1,TRBD1,15,-,TRBJ1-1,CASSPGQGMNTEAFF,TGCGCCAGCAGCCCAGGACAGGGGATGAACACTGAAGCTTTCTTT
TRBV6-1,-,13,-,TRBJ1-2,CASSVMRGGGYTF,TGTGCCAGCAGTGTAATGAGGGGAGGCGGCTACACCTTC
TRBV6-1,-,15,-,TRBJ1-2,CASSVGRQGYRGYTF,TGTGCCAGCAGTGTGGGCCGGCAGGGGTACCGCGGCTACACCTTC
TRBV6-1,TRBD1,15,-,TRBJ2-7,CASNIIGTGYYEQYF,TGTGCCAGCAATATCATCGGGACAGGTTACTACGAGCAGTACTTC
TRBV7-2,TRBD2,17,-,TRBJ2-1,CASSLGLAGGYYNEQFF,TGTGCCAGCAGCTTGGGACTAGCGGGGGGGTACTACAATGAGCAGTTCTTC
TRBV27,TRBD1,13,once,TRBJ1-1,CASRQGVSTEAFF,TGTGCCAGCAGGCAGGGGGTTAGCACTGAAGCTTTCTTT
TRBV7-3,TRBD2,17,-,TRBJ2-4,CASSLTGLAGKKNIQYF,TGTGCCAGCAGCTTAACAGGCCTAGCGGGGAAAAAAAACATTCAGTACTTC
TRBV7-9,TRBD1,15,-,TRBJ2-1,CASSPGQGTVDEQFF,TGTGCCAGCAGCCCCGGACAGGGGACAGTGGATGAGCAGTTCTTC
TRBV30,TRBD1,10,-,TRBJ1-2,CALTGQGYTF,TGTGCTTTGACAGGGCAAGGCTACACCTTC
TRBV7-2,TRBD2,13,-,TRBJ2-1,CASRLAGYNEQFF,TGTGCCAGCCGGCTAGCGGGGTACAATGAGCAGTTCTTC
TRBV29-1,TRBD2,15,few,TRBJ2-7,CSVFVRGGRDYEQYF,TGCAGCGTTTTCGTCCGGGGCGGGAGGGACTACGAGCAGTACTTC
TRBV6-5,TRBD2,15,-,TRBJ2-2,CASSWGGIGTGELFF,TGTGCCAGCAGTTGGGGGGGGATAGGGACCGGGGAGCTGTTTTTT
TRBV7-2,-,17,-,TRBJ2-1,CASSDGLEPRGYNEQFF,TGTGCCAGCAGCGATGGGTTGGAACCAAGGGGATACAATGAGCAGTTCTTC
TRBV7-3,TRBD2,15,-,TRBJ2-1,CASSMGGSRPNEQFF,TGTGCCAGCAGCATGGGCGGGAGTCGTCCCAATGAGCAGTTCTTC
TRBV6-5,-,14,-,TRBJ1-2,CASSYQGSNYGYTF,TGTGCCAGCAGTTATCAGGGGTCTAACTATGGCTACACCTTC
TRBV6-1,TRBD1,17,-,TRBJ2-2,CASSAAGTGMFTGELFF,TGTGCCAGCAGTGCAGCCGGGACAGGGATGTTCACCGGGGAGCTGTTTTTT
TRBV4-1,-,15,-,TRBJ1-6,CASSQAGRHNSPLHF,TGCGCCAGCAGCCAAGCTGGCCGCCATAATTCACCCCTCCACTTT
TRBV4-3,-,13,-,TRBJ1-2,CASSQDPSQGYTF,TGCGCCAGCAGCCAAGATCCCTCTCAGGGCTACACCTTC
TRBV11-2,TRBD1,17,-,TRBJ2-3,CASSLLPTGPITDTQYF,TGTGCCAGCAGCCTCCTGCCGACAGGGCCGATCACAGATACGCAGTATTTT
TRBV11-3,-,14,-,TRBJ1-1,CASSLRTTNTEAFF,TGTGCCAGCAGCTTGAGGACAACGAACACTGAAGCTTTCTTT
TRBV7-8,-,13,-,TRBJ2-7,CASSSIGVREQYF,TGTGCCAGCAGCTCAATCGGGGTCCGAGAGCAGTACTTC
TRBV7-3,TRBD2,16,-,TRBJ2-1,CASSLRTGAGGKEQFF,TGTGCCAGCAGCTTAAGGACCGGAGCGGGAGGGAAGGAGCAGTTCTTC
TRBV6-1,-,15,-,TRBJ2-4,CASSVRLDAKNIQYF,TGTGCCAGCAGTGTTAGACTAGATGCCAAAAACATTCAGTACTTC
TRBV5-1,TRBD2,15,-,TRBJ2-1,CASSLGTSVNNEQFF,TGCGCCAGCAGCTTGGGGACTAGTGTGAACAATGAGCAGTTCTTC
TRBV5-6,-,14,-,TRBJ2-1,CASSLLSGEGQQFF,TGTGCCAGCAGCTTGTTGTCGGGAGAGGGTCAGCAGTTCTTC
TRBV30,TRBD1,13,-,TRBJ2-7,CAWRDRTTYEQYF,TGTGCCTGGAGGGACAGGACCACTTACGAGCAGTACTTC
TRBV19,TRBD1,17,-,TRBJ1-2,CASSKYPGQGSHYGYTF,TGTGCCAGTAGCAAGTATCCGGGACAGGGGTCCCACTATGGCTACACCTTC
TRBV11-2,TRBD2,14,-,TRBJ2-1,CASSPFRGGNEQFF,TGTGCCAGCAGCCCCTTCCGGGGGGGGAATGAGCAGTTCTTC
TRBV6-6,-,14,once,TRBJ1-6,CASSYGGPNSPLHF,TGTGCCAGCAGTTACGGGGGCCCGAATTCACCCCTCCACTTT
TRBV28,-,14,-,TRBJ2-7,CASSSLAGAYEQYF,TGTGCCAGCAGTAGCTTGGCGGGGGCGTACGAGCAGTACTTC
TRBV30,TRBD1,17,-,TRBJ2-3,CAWSLGLSGTGDGTQYF,TGTGCCTGGAGTTTAGGCCTGTCCGGGACAGGGGATGGTACGCAGTATTTT
TRBV28,-,14,-,TRBJ2-1,CASSGRGTPSEQFF,TGTGCCAGCAGTGGGAGGGGGACTCCATCTGAGCAGTTCTTC
TRBV5-1,-,15,once,TRBJ1-2,CASRRGHGDLNGYTF,TGCGCCAGCAGACGAGGGCATGGAGACTTAAATGGCTACACCTTC
TRBV7-9,TRBD1,14,few,TRBJ2-7,CASSSTGVSYEQYF,TGTGCCAGCAGCTCAACAGGGGTATCCTACGAGCAGTACTTC
TRBV9,TRBD1,16,-,TRBJ2-7,CASSILPGQAIYEQYF,TGTGCCAGCAGCATCTTACCCGGACAGGCGATCTACGAGCAGTACTTC
TRBV5-1,-,14,-,TRBJ2-7,CASSRPDSTYEQYF,TGCGCCAGCAGCCGACCGGACAGCACCTACGAGCAGTACTTC